These T cell receptor beta chains were read from a single sample in a study of T cell responses to AZD1222 COVID-19 vaccine. Produced via immunoSEQ multiplex PCR; TCRdb's table is partial and in-frame only. The sample records about 120,000 clones, approximately 87% being singletons. Here the sequenced sample was peripheral blood, taken on day 0 of AZD1222 vaccination. Receptors originate from an adult in good health. Each CDR3 is given without its conserved first and last residue. Fields, in order: V gene, J gene, CDR3 protein.

>TRBV11-3|TRBJ1-1
ASSLNSQTEAF
>TRBV4-2|TRBJ2-7
ASSQEPLAVEQY
>TRBV19|TRBJ2-7
ASSVRGGHLSYEQY
>TRBV29-1|TRBJ2-5
SVLGQGLQETQY
>TRBV28|TRBJ1-1
ASSSGRFEAF
>TRBV5-1|TRBJ2-3
ASSLGPGGTGTDTQY
>TRBV7-2|TRBJ2-1
ASSLLAGAGYEQF
>TRBV18|TRBJ1-2
ASSPQPDGMRNGYT
>TRBV14|TRBJ2-3
ASSQSSGSTDTQY
>TRBV7-9|TRBJ2-7
ASSHRVTGRTGDEQY
>TRBV7-2|TRBJ2-5
ASSKSGARGETQY
>TRBV11-2|TRBJ2-3
ASSSGTSSTDTQY
>TRBV30|TRBJ2-1
AWSVGGVGPNEQF
>TRBV5-1|TRBJ2-5
ASKPQGGGETQY
>TRBV19|TRBJ1-5
ASSRLSSNQPQH
>TRBV11-1|TRBJ1-1
ASRAGMNTEAF
>TRBV6-2/TRBV6-3|TRBJ2-7
ASSYSMRIYEQY
>TRBV7-9|TRBJ2-1
ASSDPLNNEQF
>TRBV3-1/TRBV3-2|TRBJ2-5
ASSPGIAGTETQY
>TRBV19|TRBJ1-3
ASSIPAGAGNTIY
>TRBV7-2|TRBJ1-2
ASSFNYGYT
>TRBV18|TRBJ1-2
ASSPPGVEIYGYT
>TRBV6-1|TRBJ2-1
ASSEPAGGWSGDEQF
>TRBV15|TRBJ1-6
ATSRQGSNSPLH
>TRBV2|TRBJ1-5
ASSEAALPNQPQH
>TRBV5-1|TRBJ2-5
ASSGEETQY
>TRBV14|TRBJ2-1
ASSPLVSGSYYNEQF
>TRBV7-9|TRBJ2-1
ASSLRALRDRDEQF
>TRBV9|TRBJ1-6
ASSLGNYNSPLH
>TRBV7-9|TRBJ1-2
ASSSRVHGYT